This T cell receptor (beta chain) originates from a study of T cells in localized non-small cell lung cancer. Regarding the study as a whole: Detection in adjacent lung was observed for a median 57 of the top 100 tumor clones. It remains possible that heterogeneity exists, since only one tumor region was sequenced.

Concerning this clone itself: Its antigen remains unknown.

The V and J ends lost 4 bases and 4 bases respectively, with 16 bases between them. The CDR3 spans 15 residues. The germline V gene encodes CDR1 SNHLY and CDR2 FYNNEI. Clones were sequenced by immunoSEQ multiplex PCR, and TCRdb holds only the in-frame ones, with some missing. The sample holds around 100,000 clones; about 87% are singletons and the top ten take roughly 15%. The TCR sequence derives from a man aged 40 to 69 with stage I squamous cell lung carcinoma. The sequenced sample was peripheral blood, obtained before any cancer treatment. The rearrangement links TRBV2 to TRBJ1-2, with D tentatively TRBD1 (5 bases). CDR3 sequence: CASSAGQGAFYGYTF. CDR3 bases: TGTGCCAGCAGTGCCGGTCAGGGTGCCTTCTATGGCTACACCTTC.